This paragraph reports one T cell receptor beta chain. This clone's antigen is unknown. Nothing much larger sits one base from this clone, and base qualities are not available. The TCR beta CDR3 regions were amplified from the RNA transcripts. The TCR CDR3 was subjected to a first round of RT-PCR using the HTBI primer set and the Qiagen OneStep RT-PCR kit. The libraries were constructed in a second round of multiplex PCR and then size-selected and purified. Libraries were sequenced paired-end with 100 bp reads on an Illumina HiSeq2000. The published analysis was carried out like this. SOAPnuke was used to process the raw data, throwing out any read that contained adapters or uncalled bases, had a mean Phred below 15, or lacked an exact constant-primer or identifier match. COPE v1.2.5 was used to merge the high-quality paired reads, and each unique nucleotide sequence was defined as a clonotype. MiTCR v1.1 was used to align clonotypes to the IMGT TRBV, TRBD and TRBJ reference segments. Only V-J combinations with frequency above 0.0001, covering roughly 99% of repertoires, were analysed. The TCS score was defined as the ratio of F50 (clonal expansion) to E x V (chaos), calculated using BLOSUM62-based TCRdist between CDR3 peptides within each V-J. Welch's t-statistics and random forest reduced approximately 520 V-J features to roughly 13, which were used in a naive Bayes classifier (R e1071). TCRdb cleaned the public reads at Q25 with fastp, built clones with MiXCR and kept in-frame beta chains. All rows with the same CDR3 protein become a single entry with the most common DNA and genes. The V and J calls here are based on TCRdb, not the publication. The sample includes 490,000 or so distinct CDR3 sequences, with approximately 23% observed a single time. Of the sample, about 49% is held by the ten largest clones.

These data originate in a study of T cells in Graves' hyperthyroidism and ophthalmopathy (dated by TCRdb to the late 2010s). For the study in its entirety: Peripheral blood samples were taken at the time of initial diagnosis, prior to any treatment. A discovery cohort of fewer than 110 patients, 43 with Graves' ophthalmopathy and more than 55 with stable Graves' hyperthyroidism, was used to find distinguishing TCR V-J signatures. An independent validation cohort of around 20 hyperthyroidism patients and about 15 patients who later progressed to ophthalmopathy tested prospective prediction of ophthalmopathy. The roughly 100 discovery patients were divided at random into training and test sets in a 7:3 ratio. In addition, the study compared T-cell repertoires in thyroid tissue and in blood from about six Graves' hyperthyroidism patients. After sampling, hyperthyroidism patients received methimazole starting at 30 mg daily, and ophthalmopathy patients received high-dose intravenous methylprednisolone. The paper reports TCR Vbeta CDR3 sequencing of more than 120 peripheral blood samples: some 41 ophthalmopathy, over 70 hyperthyroidism and 17 progressor patients.

The CDR3 goes from the cysteine to the phenylalanine over 16 residues. Just CDR3 DNA is preserved here, 48 bases in frame from base 1. Between the V and J ends, shortened by 0 bases and 2 bases respectively, the junction contains 11 bases. CDR1 and CDR2, per the germline V gene (reference sequence), are LNHDA and SQIVND. Overall study outcomes, separate from this receptor: A 13 V-J signature model separated ophthalmopathy from stable hyperthyroidism, with approximately 87% sensitivity and 81.08% specificity in cross-validation and 80%/75% in testing. In validation, the model predicted progression to ophthalmopathy with roughly 70% sensitivity and approximately 78% specificity, a median of 6.5 months before onset. Most expanded thyroid clonotypes (frequency above 0.001) were also found in blood, which suggests that blood repertoires may mirror thyroid immune responses. Sample size was not statistically predetermined, and blinding of investigators to group allocation was not performed.

Ophthalmopathy patients had moderately to severely active disease, Clinical Activity Score of at least 3, NOSPECS grade of at least 4, and duration under 3 months. Exclusion was applied to patients with uncontrolled infections, other autoimmune diseases, pregnancy or lactation. Diagnoses were based on clinical symptoms, serum thyroxine and TRAb, thyroid ultrasound and orbital computed tomography. PBMCs were isolated from approximately 10 ml of fresh peripheral blood by Ficoll-Paque density gradient centrifugation. Trizol reagent was used to extract total RNA, and RNA quality was then checked on an Agilent 2100 Bioanalyzer.

This TCR derives from a woman in her 70s with Graves' ophthalmopathy. The sequence links TRBV19 to TRBJ2-1; tentative D gene TRBD2, with 5 bases matching. What was sequenced was blood. The DNA sequence follows: TGTGCCAGTAGTATAGATTCCAGCGGACCCTACAATGAGCAGTTCTTC. This translates into CASSIDSSGPYNEQFF.